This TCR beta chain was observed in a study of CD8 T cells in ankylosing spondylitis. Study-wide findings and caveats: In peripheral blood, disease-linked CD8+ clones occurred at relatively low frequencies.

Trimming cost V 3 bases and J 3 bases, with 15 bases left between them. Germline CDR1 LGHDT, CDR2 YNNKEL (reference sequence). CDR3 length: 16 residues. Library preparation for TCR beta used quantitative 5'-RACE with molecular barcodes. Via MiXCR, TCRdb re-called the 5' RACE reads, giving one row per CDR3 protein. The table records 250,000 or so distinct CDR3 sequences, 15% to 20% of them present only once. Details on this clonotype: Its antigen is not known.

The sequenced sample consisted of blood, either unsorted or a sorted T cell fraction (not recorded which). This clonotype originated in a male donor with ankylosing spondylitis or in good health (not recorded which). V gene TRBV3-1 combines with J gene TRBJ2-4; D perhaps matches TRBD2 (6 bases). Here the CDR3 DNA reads TGTGCCAGCAGCCAGAGCCGCGGGAATGTCAAAAACATTCAGTACTTC. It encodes CASSQSRGNVKNIQYF.